The clone carrying this T cell receptor (beta chain) was seen ten or more times. This sample stems from a study of kidney transplant recipient with SARS-CoV-2 infection. One entry per CDR3 protein, called by TCRdb with MiXCR from the reads. The table lists roughly 250,000 distinct CDR3 sequences, about 28% of them singletons. The sample was a blood sample, taken at baseline and on roughly day 110 from a kidney transplant recipient. The sequence was obtained from a young adult male patient who had COVID-19 and was a kidney transplant recipient. Some T cells may originate from the graft donor.

This chain's CDR3 is CASRLEVAFF. Written as DNA, the CDR3 is TGTGCCAGCAGACTCGAGGTAGCTTTCTTT. The J gene is TRBJ1-1, the V gene TRBV28; D is ambiguous. The germline V and J ends were trimmed by 6 bases and 10 bases, with 9 bases remaining between them. The CDR3 contains 10 residues. Germline V gene lookup returns CDR1 MDHEN and CDR2 SYDVKM.